A selection of T cell receptor beta chains follows, all from one sample in a study of blood T cell repertoires in COVID-19. The method was immunoSEQ multiplex PCR; TCRdb's version includes in-frame clones alone and lacks a portion of them. Here the sample spans fewer than 130,000 clones, roughly nine tenths being singletons. Source material: peripheral blood. Receptor source: a woman of 80 years or more with acute or convalescent COVID-19. CDR3s leave out the opening cysteine and the closing phenylalanine or tryptophan. Fields, in order: V gene, CDR3 length, CDR3 protein.

TRBV12-3/TRBV12-4,10,ASRGGRGTQY
TRBV7-2,11,ASRTGSSYEQY
TRBV2,11,ASQKGVGQPQH
TRBV5-4,14,ASSLGQGSTTGELF
TRBV10-3,13,AISEPGQFYNEQF
TRBV6-1,11,ASSERFGNTIY
TRBV7-3,13,ASSLSGGFYNEQF
TRBV11-2,12,ASSPRDSGTEAF
TRBV3-1/TRBV3-2,10,ASSQGGETQY
TRBV19,13,ASSIIAGDSYEQY
TRBV12-3/TRBV12-4,11,ASSRQGARGYT
TRBV2,13,ASSRGVGSNQPQH
TRBV6-5,13,ASSYSIGQPQPQH
TRBV7-2,14,ASSFRSGRIAGELF
TRBV28,12,ASSLLGQDYGYT
TRBV10-3,14,AISVETGSGANVLT
TRBV30,11,AWSGIQISPLH
TRBV12-3/TRBV12-4,10,ASSSDVQGQY
TRBV28,12,ASSLIGPPYEQY
TRBV28,13,ASTPLGRANEKLF
TRBV24-1,12,ATSPGTGNQPQH
TRBV11-2,14,ASSPTLAGGTDTQY
TRBV19,11,ASSTTGNSPLH
TRBV6-2/TRBV6-3,13,ASSRGLAGLETQY
TRBV5-4,12,ASTRDLGQETQY
TRBV25-1,12,ASSARESNTEAF
TRBV28,12,ASSSTGQTSPLH
TRBV7-2,15,ASSLAGAGGLGNEQF
TRBV6-1,15,ASSEFRGSGGSYGYT
TRBV7-8,12,ASSSGLLFGKLF
TRBV21-1,14,ASSKIFAAGANVLT
TRBV12-3/TRBV12-4,9,ASKTGDGYT
TRBV6-1,13,ASSEFGLSSGELF
TRBV28,14,ASSPSGGLTNYGYT
TRBV10-3,12,AISEKQLDYGYT
TRBV4-1,13,ASSQEVGVGTEAF
TRBV7-9,15,ASSLAEGYSYDSPLH
TRBV19,15,ASSARPGTGETYEQY
TRBV3-1/TRBV3-2,14,ASSHRQGVGFYEQY
TRBV7-9,11,ASSLDRGHEQF
TRBV5-1,14,ASSLASRTATYEQY
TRBV24-1,12,ATSDFSTTYGYT
TRBV27,14,ASSFDRTPYTGELF
TRBV5-8,12,ASSRGGAYNEQF
TRBV4-1,15,ASSQGHTGGPGNTIY
TRBV30,11,AWREQGWGEAF
TRBV29-1,13,SVEYQGSETGELF